This is a list of T cell receptor beta chains from one sample in a study of blood T cells in healthy people across ages. TCRdb re-called the 5' RACE reads through MiXCR, storing one row per CDR3 protein. The table includes around 870,000 distinct CDR3 sequences, roughly 26% detected once. Sequenced sample: blood. These receptor sequences come from an elderly woman in good health. The CDR3 runs from the conserved cysteine through the conserved F or W. The D gene is left open where the match is weak. Expanded clones get a size class; other rows say once, few or many, or leave the size out.

TGTGCCAGCAGCATCGGGAAAGCCAAAAACATTCAGTACTTC	CASSIGKAKNIQYF	many	TRBJ2-4	NA	TRBV5-5
TGTGCCAGCAGGCGCCTCAGCGGGGGGGCCTACAATGAGCAGTTCTTC	CASRRLSGGAYNEQFF	many	TRBJ2-1	TRBD2	TRBV7-2
TGTGCCAGCAGTCCTATGAACACTGAAGCTTTCTTT	CASSPMNTEAFF	NA	TRBJ1-1	NA	TRBV18
TGCAGCGGACTGACGGGGGCGCGGGGCTACACCTTC	CSGLTGARGYTF	NA	TRBJ1-2	NA	TRBV29-1
TGTGCCAGCAGCCCGAGCGGGGGGGGTGAGCAGTACTTC	CASSPSGGGEQYF	NA	TRBJ2-5	TRBD2	TRBV7-2
TGTGCCAGCAGTTTAAGGGGTAGCCGTAATCAGCCCCAGCATTTT	CASSLRGSRNQPQHF	few	TRBJ1-5	NA	TRBV28
TGCGCCAGCAACAGACAGGGGCCGAACACTGAAGCTTTCTTT	CASNRQGPNTEAFF	many	TRBJ1-1	TRBD1	TRBV5-1
TGTGCCAGCAGTTACTCGGGTGGGTCTCAGACCCAGTACTTC	CASSYSGGSQTQYF	few	TRBJ2-5	NA	TRBV6-2/TRBV6-3
TGTGCCAGCAGTTACCAGGGACAGGGTGCTGGCTACACCTTC	CASSYQGQGAGYTF	NA	TRBJ1-2	TRBD1	TRBV6-6
TGTGCCAGCAGCAAACCGCGGGACAGGGGAAACAATCAGCCCCAGCATTTT	CASSKPRDRGNNQPQHF	NA	TRBJ1-5	NA	TRBV21-1
TGTGTCAGCAGTTTGGTTGGCGATACGCAGTATTTT	CVSSLVGDTQYF	once	TRBJ2-3	NA	TRBV27
TGTGCCAGCAGTTCGGGACAGGGGGCGAGGAACACTGAAGCTTTCTTT	CASSSGQGARNTEAFF	NA	TRBJ1-1	TRBD1	TRBV2
TGTGCCAGCACTGGGAGGGTAGCGGTCCTCAATGAGCAGTTCTTC	CASTGRVAVLNEQFF	few	TRBJ2-1	TRBD2	TRBV6-6
TGTGCCTGCAGCCAGAGGGTGGGCACTGAAGCTTTCTTT	CACSQRVGTEAFF	NA	TRBJ1-1	NA	TRBV7-2
TGCAGCGTTGGGGGAGGGGTGGGGAATGAGCAGTTCTTC	CSVGGGVGNEQFF	few	TRBJ2-1	TRBD2	TRBV29-1
TGCAGTGCTCCCCCCACAGGGGGCGATGGCTACACCTTC	CSAPPTGGDGYTF	few	TRBJ1-2	TRBD1	TRBV20-1
TGCAGTGCTAGGCGGGGAGGGGGAAACACTGAAGCTTTCTTT	CSARRGGGNTEAFF	many	TRBJ1-1	NA	TRBV20-1
TGTGCCAGCAGCCTGAACAGGGGCGCGTCCTACGAGCAGTACTTC	CASSLNRGASYEQYF	many	TRBJ2-7	TRBD1	TRBV6-6
TGCAGCGTTAGGGAAGGGCCTGGCGGCTACACCTTC	CSVREGPGGYTF	many	TRBJ1-2	NA	TRBV29-1
TGCAGTGCTAGCCCGGTAGGGACCCCCTACGAGCAGTACTTC	CSASPVGTPYEQYF	NA	TRBJ2-7	NA	TRBV20-1
TGTGCCAGCAGCCAAGCGGGACAGGGGTGGGGACCCCTCCACTTT	CASSQAGQGWGPLHF	many	TRBJ1-6	TRBD1	TRBV3-1
TGTGCCAGGGGGGGGGCAGGGAGGAACACTGAAGCTTTCTTT	CARGGAGRNTEAFF	NA	TRBJ1-1	NA	TRBV21-1
TGTGCCAGCAGGGTTAGCGGGGGACGCACAGATACGCAGTATTTT	CASRVSGGRTDTQYF	many	TRBJ2-3	TRBD2	TRBV6-2/TRBV6-3
TGTGCCAGCAGTGGGTACAGGGGGAACACTGAAGCTTTCTTT	CASSGYRGNTEAFF	NA	TRBJ1-1	TRBD1	TRBV6-1
TGTGCCAGCAGCCCACTGTGGTCCTCCTACAATGAGCAGTACTTC	CASSPLWSSYNEQYF	NA	TRBJ2-7	NA	TRBV7-9
TGCAGTGCCGCGGACAGGGTGCGACCCCAGCATTTT	CSAADRVRPQHF	few	TRBJ1-5	TRBD1	TRBV20-1
TGTGCCAGCAGCGAGACGGTCTATGGCTACACCTTC	CASSETVYGYTF	many	TRBJ1-2	NA	TRBV6-2/TRBV6-3
TGTGCCAGCAAAGGAACCCAGGACAGGAGCAATCAGCCCCAGCATTTT	CASKGTQDRSNQPQHF	NA	TRBJ1-5	TRBD1	TRBV6-1
TGTGCCAGCAGCCGAGGGACAGTCAATGAAAAACTGTTTTTT	CASSRGTVNEKLFF	few	TRBJ1-4	TRBD1	TRBV11-2
TGTGCCAGCAGTTTGGTCAGGCTAGCGGGGGGACCAGAAGAGACCCAGTACTTC	CASSLVRLAGGPEETQYF	few	TRBJ2-5	TRBD2	TRBV28
TGTGCCAGCAGCGTAGGGGGGTGGGGGAACACTGAAGCTTTCTTT	CASSVGGWGNTEAFF	NA	TRBJ1-1	NA	TRBV9
TGTGCCTGGAGTGATGGCCTGTCTAATCAGCCCCAGCATTTT	CAWSDGLSNQPQHF	NA	TRBJ1-5	NA	TRBV30
TGTGCCTGGAGTACGACAGGGGGCTTCAATCAGCCCCAGCATTTT	CAWSTTGGFNQPQHF	NA	TRBJ1-5	TRBD1	TRBV30
TGCGCCAGCAGCCAAGAACAGGGGGCGATGTACGAGCAGTACTTC	CASSQEQGAMYEQYF	many	TRBJ2-7	TRBD1	TRBV4-3
TGCAGTGCTCAAGTAGGTGCGGAGTATTTT	CSAQVGAEYF	many	TRBJ2-3	NA	TRBV20-1
TGTGCCAGCAGTTACTCCGGAGACAGGTTGAACACTGAAGCTTTCTTT	CASSYSGDRLNTEAFF	few	TRBJ1-1	NA	TRBV6-2/TRBV6-3
TGTGCCAGCAGTTCGGGGCAGGGGAAGTTCTTC	CASSSGQGKFF	many	TRBJ2-1	NA	TRBV12-3/TRBV12-4
TGCGCCAGCAGCCACGGGACCCAGGCGGGCTACACCTTC	CASSHGTQAGYTF	few	TRBJ1-2	NA	TRBV5-1
TGCGCCAGCAGCCACCTTGTCCAGGGGACTGGGGCCAACGTCCTGACTTTC	CASSHLVQGTGANVLTF	many	TRBJ2-6	NA	TRBV4-3
TGTGCCAGCAGCCCGAAAGGCCCCTACGAGCAGTACTTC	CASSPKGPYEQYF	many	TRBJ2-7	NA	TRBV7-9
TGCAGTGCTAGAGGCCAGGGTGGGCCGGCGAATGAAAAACTGTTTTTT	CSARGQGGPANEKLFF	NA	TRBJ1-4	NA	TRBV20-1
TGCGCCAGCAGCAACCTGGGGGAGCAGTACTTC	CASSNLGEQYF	NA	TRBJ2-7	NA	TRBV5-1
TGTGCCAGCAGTAAGCGGGGGTGGGGCGGCGAGCAGTACTTC	CASSKRGWGGEQYF	many	TRBJ2-7	TRBD2	TRBV12-3/TRBV12-4
TGTGCCAGCAGTGATCCGGGGACTCTCCCAGGGGCCCAGTACTTC	CASSDPGTLPGAQYF	many	TRBJ2-5	NA	TRBV25-1
TGTGCCAGCAGCGTAGCCCCCGAGAGCTCCTACGAGCAGTACTTC	CASSVAPESSYEQYF	NA	TRBJ2-7	NA	TRBV9
TGTGCCAGCTCACTTACATCCGGACAGTATTATAATTCACCCCTCCACTTT	CASSLTSGQYYNSPLHF	NA	TRBJ1-6	NA	TRBV18
TGTGCCAGCAGTGAGCCTCACGGGGATGAGCAGTTCTTC	CASSEPHGDEQFF	NA	TRBJ2-1	NA	TRBV28
TGTGCCAGCAGCTACCAAGCGGGGCCCGGGCAGGAGCAGTTCTTC	CASSYQAGPGQEQFF	few	TRBJ2-1	TRBD2	TRBV7-2
TGTGCCACTCGGACTAGCGGCAGATACGAGCAGTACTTC	CATRTSGRYEQYF	NA	TRBJ2-7	TRBD2	TRBV6-2/TRBV6-3
TGTGCCACAAGAGCCCCGGGGGCCGTTAATTCACCCCTCCACTTT	CATRAPGAVNSPLHF	many	TRBJ1-6	NA	TRBV7-8
TGTGCCAGCAGCTTAGCCCAAGGCGAGCAGTACTTC	CASSLAQGEQYF	many	TRBJ2-7	NA	TRBV7-2
TGTGCCAGCAGTTGGACTAGCGGGGGGTATGGTGAGCAGTTCTTC	CASSWTSGGYGEQFF	many	TRBJ2-1	TRBD2	TRBV6-2/TRBV6-3
TGCAGTGCCTCAAAGAGGGGTCAGGAGGAGACCCAGTACTTC	CSASKRGQEETQYF	many	TRBJ2-5	NA	TRBV20-1
TGCAGTGCCCGTCCCGGGAACAGACGAGCCAAAAACATTCAGTACTTC	CSARPGNRRAKNIQYF	many	TRBJ2-4	NA	TRBV20-1
TGTGCCATCAGTGAAAAAGGCAATGAGCAGTTCTTC	CAISEKGNEQFF	many	TRBJ2-1	NA	TRBV10-3